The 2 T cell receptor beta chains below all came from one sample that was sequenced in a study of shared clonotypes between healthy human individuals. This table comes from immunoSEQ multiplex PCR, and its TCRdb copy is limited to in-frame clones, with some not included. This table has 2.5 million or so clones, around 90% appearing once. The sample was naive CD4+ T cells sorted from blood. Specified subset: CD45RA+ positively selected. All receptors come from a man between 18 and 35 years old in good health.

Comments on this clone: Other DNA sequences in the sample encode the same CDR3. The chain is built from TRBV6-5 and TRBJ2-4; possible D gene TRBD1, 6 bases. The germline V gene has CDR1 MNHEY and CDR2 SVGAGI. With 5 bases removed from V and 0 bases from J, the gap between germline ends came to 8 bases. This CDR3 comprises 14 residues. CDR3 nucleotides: TGTGCCAGCAGTGCAGGGGTAGCCAAAAACATTCAGTACTTC. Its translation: CASSAGVAKNIQYF.

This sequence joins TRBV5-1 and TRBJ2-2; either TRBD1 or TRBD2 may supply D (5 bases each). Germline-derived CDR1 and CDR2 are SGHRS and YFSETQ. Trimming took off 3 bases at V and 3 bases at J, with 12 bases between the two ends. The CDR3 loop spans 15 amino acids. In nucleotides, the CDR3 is TGCGCCAGCAGCTGGGCAGGGACCGACACCGGGGAGCTGTTTTTT. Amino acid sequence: CASSWAGTDTGELFF.